A selection of T cell receptor beta chains follows, all from one sample in a study of siplizumab effects on memory and regulatory T cells. This table comes from immunoSEQ multiplex PCR, and its TCRdb copy is limited to in-frame clones, with some not included. The sample gives some 9,900 clones, around 42% of which show up once; approximately 22% is in the top ten. These receptors' targets are unknown. The sequencing input was CFSE-low (dividing) CD4+ T cells sorted from an allogeneic mixed lymphocyte reaction. The receptors shown here come from a human donor in good health; the cells came from an allogeneic mixed lymphocyte reaction. Each CDR3 is given with its conserved first and last residue. Each record gives: V gene, D gene, J gene, clone size, CDR3 protein, CDR3 DNA. D genes are given only for firm matches. The listing skips clone size in some rows; elsewhere it reads once, few, many or a size class.

TRBV5-1	.	TRBJ2-7	.	CASRSRQEQYF	TGCGCCAGCAGGTCCCGCCAGGAGCAGTACTTC
TRBV11-1	.	TRBJ1-4	medium-sized	CASSRGEDGVNEKLFF	TGTGCCAGCAGCCGCGGGGAGGACGGAGTAAATGAAAAACTGTTTTTT
TRBV27	TRBD2	TRBJ2-5	few	CASSTIAGVKETQYF	TGTGCCAGCAGTACGATAGCGGGGGTCAAAGAGACCCAGTACTTC
TRBV5-4	.	TRBJ2-3	.	CASRRGLGRASDTQYF	TGTGCCAGCAGGCGCGGGCTAGGTCGGGCCTCAGATACGCAGTATTTT
TRBV5-6	.	TRBJ2-3	.	CASSLRLDTQYF	TGTGCCAGCAGCTTGAGGTTAGATACGCAGTATTTT
TRBV7-9	.	TRBJ1-5	.	CASSLVLHQGRLSNQPQHF	TGTGCCAGCAGCTTAGTTTTACATCAGGGACGTTTAAGCAATCAGCCCCAGCATTTT
TRBV10-3	.	TRBJ2-3	.	CAISGTDTQYF	TGTGCCATCAGCGGCACAGATACGCAGTATTTT
TRBV18	.	TRBJ2-7	.	CASSPDLAYEQYF	TGTGCCAGCTCACCAGACCTTGCCTACGAGCAGTACTTC
TRBV4-2	.	TRBJ1-4	.	CASSLLQAGGYEKLFF	TGTGCCAGCAGCTTGCTACAGGCTGGCGGTTATGAAAAACTGTTTTTT
TRBV2	.	TRBJ1-5	medium-sized	CASSATTIRNQPQHF	TGTGCCAGCAGTGCCACAACGATTCGCAATCAGCCCCAGCATTTT
TRBV28	.	TRBJ2-4	once	CASSQVGAKNIQYF	TGTGCCAGCAGTCAAGTCGGGGCCAAAAACATTCAGTACTTC
TRBV19	.	TRBJ2-5	few	CASSLSDWETQYF	TGTGCCAGTAGTCTTTCCGATTGGGAGACCCAGTACTTC
TRBV29-1	.	TRBJ2-1	.	CSVGLGSYLSSHEQFF	TGCAGCGTTGGACTGGGATCTTACTTGAGCTCGCATGAGCAGTTCTTC
TRBV25-1	.	TRBJ2-3	.	CASTTQGTPQYF	TGTGCCAGCACTACGCAAGGGACTCCGCAGTATTTT
TRBV5-4	TRBD2	TRBJ2-3	.	CASSPRLAGGTDTQYF	TGTGCCAGCAGCCCCCGACTAGCGGGGGGCACAGATACGCAGTATTTT
TRBV7-3	TRBD1	TRBJ2-7	.	CASALRGRYEQYF	TGTGCCAGCGCCCTTAGGGGGCGGTACGAGCAGTACTTC
TRBV5-4	TRBD2	TRBJ2-1	.	CASSFGSGSGLGPYNEQFF	TGTGCCAGCAGCTTCGGTAGCGGGAGTGGGCTGGGCCCTTACAATGAGCAGTTCTTC
TRBV7-8	.	TRBJ1-2	once	CASSLGARGGYTF	TGTGCCAGCAGCTTAGGGGCGAGGGGTGGCTACACCTTC
TRBV5-4	.	TRBJ2-1	.	CASSLLGVRHNEQFF	TGTGCCAGCAGCTTGTTGGGGGTTAGGCACAATGAGCAGTTCTTC
TRBV5-1	.	TRBJ2-3	few	CASSSAGDTQYF	TGCGCCAGCAGCTCAGCGGGAGATACGCAGTATTTT
TRBV18	TRBD1	TRBJ2-7	few	CASSPRTGRSYEQYF	TGTGCCAGCTCTCCTAGGACAGGGAGGTCCTACGAGCAGTACTTC
TRBV5-4	TRBD1	TRBJ2-5	.	CASSRTGERETQYF	TGTGCCAGCAGCCGGACAGGGGAAAGGGAGACCCAGTACTTC
TRBV28	.	TRBJ2-1	few	CASSLPAPNEQFF	TGTGCCAGCAGTTTACCGGCCCCCAATGAGCAGTTCTTC
TRBV7-2	.	TRBJ1-6	.	CASGQGEKGPLHF	TGTGCCAGCGGCCAAGGGGAAAAGGGACCCCTCCACTTT
TRBV6-5	.	TRBJ2-1	.	CASSYRWTEQFF	TGTGCCAGCAGTTATCGGTGGACAGAGCAGTTCTTC
TRBV7-8	TRBD1	TRBJ2-1	.	CASSLTGPNEQFF	TGTGCCAGCAGCTTGACAGGGCCCAATGAGCAGTTCTTC